One and the same sample provided the 23 T cell receptor beta chains below, sequenced in a study of blood T cell repertoires in COVID-19. Measured with immunoSEQ multiplex PCR; TCRdb has only the in-frame clones, and not every one. The repertoire holds over 250,000 clones, with about 90% as singletons. Material for sequencing was peripheral blood. These TCRs come from a person between 18 and 35 years old with COVID-19, enrolled during active disease.

The chain joins TRBV19 to TRBJ1-4; D remains unclear. The CDR3 spans 12 residues. Germline V gene data show CDR1 as LNHDA and CDR2 as SQIVND (reference sequence). Trimming shortened V by 10 bases and J by 7 bases, and 13 bases separated the two germline ends. The DNA for the CDR3 is TGTGCCACCCTGAGTCTTGGTGAAAAACTGTTTTTT. Protein: CATLSLGEKLFF.

The chain combines TRBV6-6 with TRBJ1-5; 8 positions match TRBD1. Trimming took 5 bases from V and 7 from J; bases not matched to a gene: 7. This CDR3 has 14 amino acids. CDR1 is MNHNY, CDR2 SVGAGI, per germline (reference sequence). Written as DNA, the CDR3 is TGTGCCAGCAGTCCGACAGGGGAGGTGCAGCCCCAGCATTTT. This translates into CASSPTGEVQPQHF.

The chain recombines TRBV7-2 with TRBJ2-3; D gene uncertain. This CDR3 region has 15 residues. Per the germline V gene, CDR1 is SGHTA and CDR2 is FQGNSA. Trimming stripped 7 bases from V and 0 bases from J, with 14 bases between. This CDR3 reads CASTTGRLSTDTQYF. The CDR3 DNA is TGTGCCAGCACGACTGGTAGACTTAGCACAGATACGCAGTATTTT.

The chain has TRBV6-1 and TRBJ1-1; maybe TRBD1 (6 bases). V lost 2 bases and J lost 3, with 13 bases in between. CDR3 length equals 15 residues. Germline V gene lookup returns CDR1 MNHNS and CDR2 SASEGT. The CDR3 reads CASSEQRGMHTEAFF. DNA of the CDR3: TGTGCCAGCAGTGAACAGAGGGGGATGCACACTGAAGCTTTCTTT.

The V call is TRBV10-1, the J call TRBJ2-2, with 9 nucleotides matching TRBD1. J was trimmed by 0 bases and V by 6 bases; bases with no gene match: 5. The CDR3 totals 16 residues. Per germline, CDR1 WNHNN and CDR2 SYGVQD (reference sequence). The CDR3 reads CASSNTGGTNTGELFF. The DNA of the CDR3 is TGCGCCAGCAGCAACACAGGGGGCACGAACACCGGGGAGCTGTTTTTT.

There are a few counts of this clone. The CDR3, as DNA: TGTGCCAGTAGTTACCAAGCGAGCAATCAGCCCCAGCATTTT. Protein: CASSYQASNQPQHF. The chain links TRBV19 to TRBJ1-5; D remains unclear. V was pared by 5 bases and J by 1 base, with 9 bases between. Germline lookup yields CDR1 LNHDA and CDR2 SQIVND (reference sequence). The CDR3 covers 14 residues.

The CDR3 protein is CASSLAVDGEQFF. The CDR3, as DNA: TGTGCCAGCAGCTTAGCGGTTGACGGGGAGCAGTTCTTC. The chain uses TRBV13 and TRBJ2-1; no reliable D call. This CDR3 contains 13 residues. The V gene's germline CDR1 is PRHDT and CDR2 FYEKMQ (reference sequence). V was trimmed by 1 base and J by 10 bases, leaving 11 bases between them.

The rearrangement links TRBV13 to TRBJ2-5; D unresolved. CDR3 length: 11 amino acids. Trimming took 0 bases from V and 13 from J, leaving 9 bases between them. Germline CDR1 reads PRHDT; CDR2 reads FYEKMQ (reference sequence). DNA for the CDR3: TGTGCCAGCAGCTTAGGCCGGGTTTTGTACTTC. The encoded protein is CASSLGRVLYF. The full variable domain, in which reference TRBV13 and TRBJ2-5 provide the parts outside the CDR3, is AAGVIQSPRHLIKEKRETATLKCYPIPRHDTVYWYQQGPGQDPQFLISFYEKMQSDKGSIPDRFSAQQFSDYHSELNMSSLELGDSALYFCASSLGRVLYFGPGTRLLVL.

The rearrangement links TRBV28 to TRBJ2-2; 12 nucleotides align to TRBD2. Trimming cost V 5 bases and J 7 bases; bases outside gene matches: 11. Per the germline V gene, CDR1 is MDHEN and CDR2 is SYDVKM. The CDR3 covers 17 residues. The CDR3 nucleotides are TGTGCCAGCAGTCCCCCACCAGGGACTAGCGGGTTCGGGGAGCTGTTTTTT. This translates into CASSPPPGTSGFGELFF.

The genes are TRBV4-3 and TRBJ1-5; the match to TRBD1 covers 8 bases. V lost 4 bases, J lost 2 bases, and 4 bases stayed unmatched. Germline V gene sequence: CDR1 LGHNA, CDR2 YSLEER. This CDR3 is built from 15 residues. DNA for the CDR3: TGCGCCAGCAGCCGAGACAGGGGCGGCAATCAGCCCCAGCATTTT. As protein: CASSRDRGGNQPQHF.

This chain connects TRBV28 to TRBJ2-7, with 9 nucleotides matching TRBD1. CDR3 length: 14 amino acids. Unmatched junction bases numbered 8, after V lost 5 bases and J lost 6 bases. CDR1 is MDHEN and CDR2 is SYDVKM in the germline V gene. The CDR3 DNA reads TGTGCCAGCAGTGCCGGGACAGGGAGTGGCGAGCAGTACTTC. Protein product: CASSAGTGSGEQYF.

This chain joins TRBV6-4 and TRBJ2-3, with D tentatively TRBD2 (6 bases). Trimming removed 4 bases at V and 1 base at J, with 9 bases between. Looked up from germline, CDR1 is MRHNA and CDR2 is SNTAGT. The length of the CDR3 is 14 residues. The CDR3 region has the DNA TGTGCCAGCAGTGGACTAGGTGGCACAGATACGCAGTATTTT. It is translated as CASSGLGGTDTQYF.

The gene calls are TRBV5-1 and TRBJ2-3; 9 bases map to TRBD1. CDR1 SGHRS and CDR2 YFSETQ come from the germline V gene. V was clipped by 8 bases and J by 0 bases; unmatched bases: 10. The CDR3 spans 16 residues. The chain's CDR3 is CARTTGGMTSTDTQYF. The CDR3 DNA is TGCGCCAGAACGACAGGGGGAATGACTAGCACAGATACGCAGTATTTT. Filled out from reference TRBV5-1 and TRBJ2-3, the complete variable domain reads KAGVTQTPRYLIKTRGQQVTLSCSPISGHRSVSWYQQTPGQGLQFLFEYFSETQRNKGNFPGRFSGRQFSNSRSEMNVSTLELGDSALYLCARTTGGMTSTDTQYFGPGTRLTVL.

The rearrangement uses TRBV9 and TRBJ1-3; no definite D call. V was trimmed by 0 bases and J by 4 bases, leaving 8 bases between them. Per the germline V gene, CDR1 is SGDLS and CDR2 is YYNGEE. This CDR3 comprises 14 residues. Here the CDR3 reads CASSVGDIGNTIYF. CDR3 DNA sequence: TGTGCCAGCAGCGTAGGAGACATAGGAAACACCATATATTTT.

The chain recombines TRBV29-1 with TRBJ2-1, with TRBD2 matching 8 bases. Trimming removed 7 bases from V and 6 bases from J; junction bases left unmatched: 11. The CDR3 extends over 14 amino acids. Germline CDR1 is SQVTM and CDR2 is ANQGSEA. The CDR3 DNA reads as TGCAGCGCCCTAGGTAGCGGGGAGCTCAATGAGCAGTTCTTC. This gives the protein CSALGSGELNEQFF.

This chain connects TRBV4-1 to TRBJ1-5; no reliable D call. Germline CDR1 and CDR2: MGHRA and YSYEKL. The CDR3 has 13 residues. V lost 4 bases, J lost 6 bases, and 10 bases lay in between. CDR3 amino acids: CASSRSEGQPQHF. CDR3 nucleotides: TGCGCCAGCAGCCGTTCTGAGGGTCAGCCCCAGCATTTT.

This chain links TRBV9 with TRBJ2-7; possible D gene TRBD1, 7 bases. Deletions cut 0 bases from V and 1 base from J, with 17 bases between. Looked up from germline, CDR1 is SGDLS and CDR2 is YYNGEE. The CDR3 length is 17 residues. The CDR3 sequence is CASSVGIRAGGSYEQYF. DNA of the CDR3: TGTGCCAGCAGCGTAGGGATTAGGGCAGGGGGGTCCTACGAGCAGTACTTC. Drawing the rest from reference TRBV9 and TRBJ2-7, the complete variable domain is DSGVTQTPKHLITATGQRVTLRCSPRSGDLSVYWYQQSLDQGLQFLIQYYNGEERAKGNILERFSAQQFPDLHSELNLSSLELGDSALYFCASSVGIRAGGSYEQYFGPGTRLTVT.

The chain links TRBV13 to TRBJ2-4, with D maybe TRBD1 (5 bases). Trimming shortened V by 2 bases and J by 2 bases, and 7 bases separated the two germline ends. Germline V gene lookup returns CDR1 PRHDT and CDR2 FYEKMQ (reference sequence). The CDR3 spans 14 residues. CDR3 in amino acids: CASSLKGTKNIQYF. The CDR3 DNA is TGTGCCAGCAGCTTAAAGGGGACCAAAAACATTCAGTACTTC.

A single count supports this clone. The gene calls are TRBV19 and TRBJ1-3; D is unclear. CDR3 length equals 14 residues. CDR1 is LNHDA, CDR2 SQIVND, per germline (reference sequence). Trimming took 9 bases from V and 4 from J, leaving 16 bases between them. The CDR3 nucleotides are TGTGCCAGCCGCTCCTTGGCGGCCGGAAACACCATATATTTT. Its protein product is CASRSLAAGNTIYF.

V is TRBV7-8 and J is TRBJ2-3; 7 nucleotides line up with TRBD2. Germline loops: CDR1 SGHVS, CDR2 FQNEAQ. The CDR3 is made up of 13 amino acids. After removal of 3 bases from V and 3 bases from J, the junction contained 0 bases not matched to a gene. The CDR3 nucleotides read TGTGCCAGCAGCTTGCGGGAGACAGATACGCAGTATTTT. Its translation: CASSLRETDTQYF.

This clone was picked up one time. This chain connects TRBV19 to TRBJ2-2, with 11 bases matching TRBD2. The CDR3 is 17 amino acids. Trimming cost V 7 bases and J 2 bases; bases outside gene matches: 9. Germline CDR1 is LNHDA and CDR2 is SQIVND (reference sequence). The DNA of the CDR3 is TGTGCCAGTATTTCGTTAGCGGGAGGGCGTAACACCGGGGAGCTGTTTTTT. Its protein product is CASISLAGGRNTGELFF.

The chain uses TRBV4-3 and TRBJ2-7, with a tentative D call TRBD1 (5 bases). V was cut by 2 bases and J by 3 bases, with 17 bases left in between. The CDR3 spans 16 residues. Germline V gene sequence: CDR1 LGHNA, CDR2 YSLEER. Here the CDR3 reads CASSQSLGKGHYEQYF. The CDR3 DNA sequence: TGCGCCAGCAGCCAAAGCTTGGGCAAGGGGCACTACGAGCAGTACTTC.

The chain links TRBV21-1 to TRBJ1-1. TRBV21-1 is a pseudogene locus. This CDR3 has 15 residues. The CDR3 protein is CASSKFPLMNTEAFF. The CDR3 region has the DNA TGTGCCAGCAGCAAATTTCCCTTAATGAACACTGAAGCTTTCTTT.